This entry lists 27 T cell receptor beta chains sequenced from one sample in a study of blood T cell repertoires in COVID-19. This table comes from immunoSEQ multiplex PCR, and its TCRdb copy is limited to in-frame clones, with some not included. The sample consists of about 140,000 clones, around 90% of them appearing once. The sequenced sample consisted of peripheral blood. Receptors originate from a woman aged 60-75 years with acute or convalescent COVID-19.

J is TRBJ2-5 and V is TRBV11-2; tentatively, D is TRBD1 (8 bases). V gave up 10 bases and J gave up 10 bases, with 19 bases separating them. Germline assignment: CDR1 SGHAT and CDR2 FQNNGV. The CDR3 is made up of 12 amino acids. This CDR3 is CATQGAGVRQYF. The CDR3 DNA sequence: TGTGCCACCCAGGGGGCGGGGGTTCGCCAGTACTTC.

This clone appeared once. This chain connects TRBV28 to TRBJ1-2; maybe TRBD1 (5 bases). Germline V gene lookup returns CDR1 MDHEN and CDR2 SYDVKM. Trimming pared 5 bases from V and 4 bases from J, leaving 14 bases between. The CDR3 is 14 residues long. For the CDR3, the DNA is TGTGCCAGCAGTGAAGGGGTCTCGAGCTATGGCTACACCTTC. Protein: CASSEGVSSYGYTF.

The chain carries TRBV5-6 and TRBJ1-1; D is perhaps TRBD1 (6 bases). With 0 bases removed from V and 2 bases from J, the gap between germline ends came to 14 bases. In germline, CDR1 is SGHDT, CDR2 YYEEEE. The CDR3 is 16 residues long. As DNA, the CDR3 is TGTGCCAGCAGCTTGGACGCGGGGGCCCACAACACTGAAGCTTTCTTT. This gives the protein CASSLDAGAHNTEAFF.

This clone has only one observation. The chain has TRBV29-1 and TRBJ2-7; 9 nucleotides agree with TRBD1. The germline V gene has CDR1 SQVTM and CDR2 ANQGSEA. Trimming removed 8 bases from V and 1 base from J; junction bases left unmatched: 9. The length of the CDR3 is 14 residues. The CDR3 loop is CSPGGQGGSYEQYF. In nucleotides, the CDR3 is TGCAGCCCCGGGGGACAGGGCGGGTCCTACGAGCAGTACTTC.

This clone was detected only once. The chain links TRBV4-3 to TRBJ1-1, with 8 bases identical to TRBD1. This CDR3 comprises 14 residues. Germline V gene lookup returns CDR1 LGHNA and CDR2 YSLEER. With 0 bases clipped from V and 9 bases from J, the junction kept 6 bases outside the gene matches. The DNA of the CDR3 is TGCGCCAGCAGCCAAGATCTTCGGACAGGGCAAGCTTTCTTT. This sequence encodes CASSQDLRTGQAFF.

CDR3 nucleotides: TGTGCCAGCAGCACAAGGACAGGGGGCTCCTACGAGCAGTACTTC. It codes for CASSTRTGGSYEQYF. This rearrangement joins TRBV4-2 to TRBJ2-7; 10 bases are shared with TRBD1. Germline lookup yields CDR1 LGHNA and CDR2 YNFKEQ. V lost 5 bases to trimming and J lost 0 bases; unmatched junction nucleotides: 4. The CDR3 is made up of 15 amino acids.

This chain links TRBV6-5 with TRBJ2-2; D possibly corresponds to TRBD1 (6 bases). CDR3 length: 15 amino acids. The germline V and J ends were trimmed by 4 bases and 5 bases, with 14 bases remaining between them. CDR1 and CDR2 from the germline V gene are MNHEY and SVGAGI. CDR3 amino acids: CASSSDRRGTGELFF. The CDR3 coding sequence is TGTGCCAGCAGTTCCGACAGGCGAGGTACCGGGGAGCTGTTTTTT.

This rearrangement joins TRBV24-1 to TRBJ2-3; 10 bases are a match to TRBD1. With V trimmed by 8 bases and J by 3 bases, 4 bases remained unmatched. The germline CDR1 and CDR2 sequences are KGHDR and SFDVKD. The CDR3 contains 14 residues. The CDR3 region is CATKGGQGTDTQYF. DNA of the CDR3: TGTGCCACCAAGGGGGGACAGGGGACAGATACGCAGTATTTT.

Concerning this clone itself: The junction does not match germline at one end; this may be a read error. The gene calls are TRBV7-7 and TRBJ2-5; TRBD1 aligns across 7 bases. This CDR3 spans 14 amino acids. From germline, CDR1 is SSHAT and CDR2 FNYEAQ (reference sequence). The DNA of the CDR3 is TGTGCTAGCAGCTTAGTCTCGGGACAGGAGACCCAGTACTTC. Translating gives CASSLVSGQETQYF. The whole variable domain, filled in from reference TRBV7-7 and TRBJ2-5, reads GAGVSQSPRYKVTKRGQDVTLRCDPISSHATLYWYQQALGQGPEFLTYFNYEAQPDKSGLPSDRFSAERPEGSISTLTIQRTEQRDSAMYRCASSLVSGQETQYFGPGTRLLVL.

The chain couples TRBV6-5 to TRBJ1-1; 8 bases fit TRBD1. Germline loops: CDR1 MNHEY, CDR2 SVGAGI. V was pared by 2 bases and J by 0 bases, with 2 bases of the junction left unmatched. The CDR3 is 15 residues long. The CDR3 loop is CASSYGTGMNTEAFF. In DNA, the CDR3 is TGTGCCAGCAGTTACGGGACAGGAATGAACACTGAAGCTTTCTTT.

The J gene is TRBJ1-2, the V gene TRBV6-5, with 8 bases fitting TRBD1. CDR1 MNHEY and CDR2 SVGAGI come from the germline V gene. J lost 3 bases, V lost 6 bases, and 6 bases had no gene match. The CDR3 contains 14 residues. The CDR3 sequence: CASRGTGQHYGYTF. CDR3 nucleotide sequence: TGTGCCAGCAGAGGGACAGGCCAACACTATGGCTACACCTTC.

The rearrangement joins TRBV5-1 to TRBJ2-3, with 7 bases identical to TRBD2. CDR3 length equals 19 residues. From germline, CDR1 is SGHRS and CDR2 YFSETQ. J lost 0 bases, V lost 5 bases, and 18 bases had no gene match. The CDR3 loop reads CASRGAGEHENPSTDTQYF. CDR3 DNA sequence: TGCGCCAGCAGAGGTGCGGGGGAGCACGAAAACCCTAGCACAGATACGCAGTATTTT.

The chain recombines TRBV2 with TRBJ1-2; 9 bases line up with TRBD1. V lost 8 bases, J lost 3 bases, and 22 bases stayed unmatched. This CDR3 contains 19 residues. CDR1 and CDR2 from the germline V gene are SNHLY and FYNNEI. CDR3 nucleotide sequence: TGTGCCAGCGGCCACGGGTCCGACAGGGACAGGGTACGGGACTATGGCTACACCTTC. This translates into CASGHGSDRDRVRDYGYTF.

The chain uses TRBV21-1 and TRBJ1-2. TRBV21-1 is labeled a pseudogene. CDR3 length: 14 residues. The CDR3, as DNA: TGTGCCAGCAGCTCCCAGTGGGAGACCTCCGCCTACACCTTC. Its translation: CASSSQWETSAYTF.

This chain joins TRBV4-3 and TRBJ1-3, with TRBD1 matching over 7 bases. After removal of 2 bases from V and 4 bases from J, the junction contained 5 bases not matched to a gene. CDR1 is LGHNA, CDR2 YSLEER, per germline. CDR3 length equals 15 residues. The CDR3 DNA reads as TGCGCCAGCAGCCAACGAGACAGGGACGGAAACACCATATATTTT. Translating gives CASSQRDRDGNTIYF.

The chain uses TRBV19 and TRBJ2-1; 10 bases fit TRBD2. This CDR3 contains 13 residues. The V gene's germline CDR1 is LNHDA and CDR2 SQIVND (reference sequence). The V and J ends lost 7 bases and 9 bases, in that order; junction bases with no gene match: 6. CDR3 bases: TGTGCCAGTAACACAGCGGGGGGGCTTGAGCAGTTCTTC. Translated: CASNTAGGLEQFF.

V is TRBV30 and J is TRBJ1-1, with 7 bases aligning to TRBD1. Looked up from germline, CDR1 is GTSNPN and CDR2 is SVGIG (reference sequence). The CDR3 consists of 15 residues. Trimming cost V 2 bases and J 6 bases; bases outside gene matches: 12. The CDR3 region is CAWSWTGSSGAEAFF. The CDR3, as DNA: TGTGCCTGGAGTTGGACAGGTTCTTCAGGGGCTGAAGCTTTCTTT.

The chain joins TRBV10-3 to TRBJ1-2; tentatively, D is TRBD1 (6 bases). CDR3 size: 14 residues. CDR1 and CDR2 from the germline V gene are ENHRY and SYGVKD. Trimming left V 4 bases short and J 4 bases short, with 13 bases between. The CDR3 reads CAISVRTEAYGYTF. The DNA for the CDR3 is TGTGCCATCAGTGTCCGGACAGAAGCCTATGGCTACACCTTC.

The chain is built from TRBV12-3 or TRBV12-4 and TRBJ2-1, with 7 positions matching TRBD1. The CDR3 has 13 residues. J lost 5 bases, V lost 4 bases, and 2 bases had no gene match. CDR3 nucleotide sequence: TGTGCCAGCAGTTGGGGACAGCACAATGAGCAGTTCTTC. As protein: CASSWGQHNEQFF.

This chain uses TRBV11-2 with TRBJ2-7; the D is unclear. The CDR3 totals 11 residues. The V end was cut by 5 bases, the J end by 2 bases, with 4 bases between. In germline, CDR1 is SGHAT, CDR2 FQNNGV. The CDR3 spells CASSAAYEQYF. CDR3 nucleotides: TGTGCCAGCAGCGCGGCCTACGAGCAGTACTTC. Using reference TRBV11-2 and TRBJ2-7 for the parts outside the CDR3, the full variable domain is EAGVAQSPRYKIIEKRQSVAFWCNPISGHATLYWYQQILGQGPKLLIQFQNNGVVDDSQLPKDRFSAERLKGVDSTLKIQPAKLEDSAVYLCASSAAYEQYFGPGTRLTVT.

The V call is TRBV5-1, the J call TRBJ2-1; 9 bases match TRBD2. V lost 4 bases, J lost 0 bases, and 14 bases stayed unmatched. CDR1 and CDR2 from the germline V gene are SGHRS and YFSETQ. The CDR3 length is 19 residues. CDR3 DNA: TGCGCCAGCAGCCCGTCCGGGACTAGCTATGGGTCCTCCTACAATGAGCAGTTCTTC. It is translated as CASSPSGTSYGSSYNEQFF.

This chain links TRBV5-1 with TRBJ1-2, with D hard to call. The V gene lost 0 bases and the J gene lost 1 base, with 4 bases spanning the gap. The CDR3 sequence is 13 residues long. Per germline, CDR1 SGHRS and CDR2 YFSETQ. The CDR3 sequence: CASSLDGNYGYTF. The DNA of the CDR3 is TGCGCCAGCAGCTTGGACGGTAACTATGGCTACACCTTC. Combining the CDR3 with reference TRBV5-1 and TRBJ1-2 gives the whole variable domain KAGVTQTPRYLIKTRGQQVTLSCSPISGHRSVSWYQQTPGQGLQFLFEYFSETQRNKGNFPGRFSGRQFSNSRSEMNVSTLELGDSALYLCASSLDGNYGYTFGSGTRLTVV.

This sequence joins TRBV10-3 and TRBJ1-2, with D possibly TRBD1 on 6 matching bases. This CDR3 is 15 amino acids long. The germline CDR1 and CDR2 sequences are ENHRY and SYGVKD. V lost 0 bases to trimming and J lost 4 bases, with 12 bases between them. The CDR3 bases are TGTGCCATCAGTGAGTCGACAACAGGGTCCTATGGCTACACCTTC. It is translated as CAISESTTGSYGYTF.

This clone was seen only once. This sequence joins TRBV5-4 and TRBJ1-1, with D perhaps TRBD1 (5 bases). The V and J ends lost 3 bases and 5 bases respectively, with 17 bases between them. CDR1 and CDR2 (germline): SGHNT, YYREEE (reference sequence). This CDR3 comprises 15 residues. The CDR3 is CASSSGGAGSTEAFF. The CDR3 DNA is TGTGCCAGCAGCTCCGGCGGGGCAGGGTCAACTGAAGCTTTCTTT.

J is TRBJ2-1 and V is TRBV12-5; possible D gene TRBD1, 6 bases. Germline CDR1 and CDR2: LGHNT and FRNRAP. V was cut by 2 bases and J by 9 bases, with 11 bases left in between. The CDR3 totals 13 residues. In DNA form, the CDR3 reads TGTGCTAGTGGTTTGCAGGGGTTGACTGAGCAGTTCTTC. Its translation is CASGLQGLTEQFF.

This chain links TRBV28 with TRBJ1-5; D possibly corresponds to TRBD1 (5 bases). The CDR3 has 12 amino acids. Per germline, CDR1 MDHEN and CDR2 SYDVKM. V lost 1 base and J 7 bases, leaving 5 bases between the germline ends. The chain's CDR3 is CASSLYRQPQHF. In DNA, the CDR3 is TGTGCCAGCAGTTTATACAGGCAGCCCCAGCATTTT.

The chain is built from TRBV12-3 or TRBV12-4 and TRBJ2-1, with 7 bases lining up with TRBD2. The V segment lost 6 bases and the J segment 8 bases; nucleotides outside the gene matches: 7. This CDR3 spans 13 amino acids. CDR3 DNA sequence: TGTGCCAGCAGGTCGGGGGGTCGGGATGAGCAGTTCTTC. Protein sequence: CASRSGGRDEQFF.